This T cell receptor (beta chain) was identified in a study of shared clonotypes between healthy human individuals. Study-wide findings and caveats: Read depth was anticipated to influence clonotype sharing among donors. As a rule, naive subsets had a larger estimated richness than memory subsets.

The authors split each subset's genomic DNA evenly across several immunoSEQ plates. Generated by immunoSEQ multiplex PCR, the TCRdb table keeps only in-frame clones and is missing some. Of about 600,000 clones listed, less than 97% were seen once; the top ten hold about 0.11%. Cells designated naive CD8 were CD45RO-negative and were positively selected for CCR7, with terminally differentiated effector memory CD45RA+ cells excluded. Germline CDR1 and CDR2: MGHRA and YSYEKL. The CDR3 totals 18 residues. Trimming removed 4 bases from V and 4 bases from J; junction bases left unmatched: 10. Worth noting for this clone: The antigen is undetermined.

Source material: naive CD8+ T cells sorted from blood. This clonotype was obtained from a woman aged 25 to 39 in good health. The chain employs TRBV4-1 and TRBJ2-1, with 13 bases lining up with TRBD2. The CDR3, as DNA: TGCGCCAGCAGCCTGCTGACCGGACTAGCGGGAGTTTACAATGAGCAGTTCTTC. It codes for CASSLLTGLAGVYNEQFF.